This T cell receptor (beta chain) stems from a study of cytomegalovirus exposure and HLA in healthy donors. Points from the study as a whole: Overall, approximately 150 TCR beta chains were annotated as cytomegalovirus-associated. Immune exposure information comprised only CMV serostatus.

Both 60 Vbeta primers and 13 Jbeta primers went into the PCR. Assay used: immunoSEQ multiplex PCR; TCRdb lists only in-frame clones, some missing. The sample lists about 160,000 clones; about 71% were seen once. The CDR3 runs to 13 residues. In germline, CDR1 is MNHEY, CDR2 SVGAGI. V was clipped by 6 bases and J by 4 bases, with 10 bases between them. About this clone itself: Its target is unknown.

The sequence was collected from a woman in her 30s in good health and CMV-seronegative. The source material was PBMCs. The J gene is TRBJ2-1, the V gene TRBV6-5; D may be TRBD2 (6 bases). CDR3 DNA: TGTGCCAGCAGGGAGGGACGGTACAATGAGCAGTTCTTC. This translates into CASREGRYNEQFF.